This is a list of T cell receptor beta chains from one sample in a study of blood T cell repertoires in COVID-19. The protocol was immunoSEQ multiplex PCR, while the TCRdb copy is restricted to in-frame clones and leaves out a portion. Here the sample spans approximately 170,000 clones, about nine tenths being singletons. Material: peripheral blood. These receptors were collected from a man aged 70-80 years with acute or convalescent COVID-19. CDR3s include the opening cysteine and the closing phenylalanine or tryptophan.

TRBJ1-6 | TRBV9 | CASSAPGGSYNSPLHF
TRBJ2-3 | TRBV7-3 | CASSSRGTDTQYF
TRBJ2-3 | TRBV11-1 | CASSFRGADTQYF
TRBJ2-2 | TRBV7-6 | CASSFFADLEVTGELFF
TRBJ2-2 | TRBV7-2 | CASSLLGTSVGGELFF
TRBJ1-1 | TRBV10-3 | CAISDPNRVVNTEAFF
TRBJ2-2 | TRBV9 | CASSVSPLRGILGTGELFF
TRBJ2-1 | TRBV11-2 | CASSPLGDRTPGQFF
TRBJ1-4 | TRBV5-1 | CASSLQGTNEKLFF
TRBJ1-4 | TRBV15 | CATSRSRNSNEKLFF
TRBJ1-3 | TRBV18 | CASSPITGGEGNTIYF
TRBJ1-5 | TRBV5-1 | CASSVDGQPSQPQHF
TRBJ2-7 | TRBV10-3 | CAISGTTGSYEQYF
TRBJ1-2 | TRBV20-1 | CSARLGYTF
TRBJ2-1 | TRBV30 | CAWRRMGLALNNEQFF
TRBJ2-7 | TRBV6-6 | CASSKAGEDYEQYF
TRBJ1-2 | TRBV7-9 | CASSSGTGDDYGYTF
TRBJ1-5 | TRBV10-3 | CAISELGPDNQPQHF
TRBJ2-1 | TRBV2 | CASSEMGPGNEQFF
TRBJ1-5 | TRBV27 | CASRSGGQLYQPQHF
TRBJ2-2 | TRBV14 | CASSHGKAGGPNTGELFF
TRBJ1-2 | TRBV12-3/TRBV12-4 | CASRGQGRGYTF
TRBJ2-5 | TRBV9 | CASSGGWETQYF
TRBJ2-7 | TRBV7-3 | CASTPGDSLSGSSYEQYF
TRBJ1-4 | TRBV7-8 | CASRDSRNEKLFF
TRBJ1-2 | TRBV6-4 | CASKGQGNGYTF
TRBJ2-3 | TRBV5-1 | CASRLPSTDTQYF
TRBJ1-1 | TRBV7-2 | CASSRSGGRDTEAFF
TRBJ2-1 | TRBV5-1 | CASSAGTSGYNEQFF
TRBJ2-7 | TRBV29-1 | CSVGRTSSYEQYF
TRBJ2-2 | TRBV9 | CASSSRKGVGGELFF
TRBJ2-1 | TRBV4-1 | CASSRTGLAAEQDQQFF
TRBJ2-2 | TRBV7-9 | CASSLAGANTGELFF
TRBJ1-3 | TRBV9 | CASSVGGQSSGNTIYF
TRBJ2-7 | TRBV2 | CATGTSGLYEQYF
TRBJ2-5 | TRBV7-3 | CASSLGPGQETQYF
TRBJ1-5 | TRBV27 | CASSRFLNQPQHF
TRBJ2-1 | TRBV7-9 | CASSSRDRGVGGNEQFF
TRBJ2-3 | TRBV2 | CASSRDWGRDTQYF
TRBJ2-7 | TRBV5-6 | CASSLGPDRPYEQYF
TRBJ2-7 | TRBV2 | CASRGQDTLTEQYF
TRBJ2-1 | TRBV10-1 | CASSGRLASKNEQFF
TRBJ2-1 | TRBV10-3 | CAISDGYEQFF
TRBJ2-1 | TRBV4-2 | CASPQDLGIISPSFNLINEQFF